Here is one TCR beta chain with its context. The antigen remains undetermined. The sample originates from a study of cytomegalovirus exposure and HLA in healthy donors. Study context: In an early release, HLA-typed donors contributed 90 million or so unique TCR sequences.

Findings and limits, study-wide: A previous analysis found most TCR beta V segments productive roughly 87% or roughly 30% of the time. Near-uniform donor sequencing depth was presumed by presence/absence analyses. The records held CMV serostatus as the only immune exposure information.

Germline V gene data show CDR1 as SQVTM and CDR2 as ANQGSEA. Trimming removed 3 bases at V and 2 bases at J, with 17 bases between. CDR3 size: 15 residues. The PCR used 60 Vbeta and 13 Jbeta primers. The repertoire was sequenced with immunoSEQ multiplex PCR; TCRdb's copy has only in-frame clones and lacks some. The table shows 130,000 to 150,000 clones, with approximately 81% occurring only once. Specimen: PBMCs. The genes are TRBV29-1 and TRBJ2-7; D possibly corresponds to TRBD1 (5 bases). The origin of this receptor is a boy between 2 and 10 years old in good health and CMV-seronegative. This chain's CDR3 is CSVDLGQGTPYEQYF. In nucleotides, the CDR3 is TGCAGCGTTGATTTGGGTCAGGGAACCCCCTACGAGCAGTACTTC.